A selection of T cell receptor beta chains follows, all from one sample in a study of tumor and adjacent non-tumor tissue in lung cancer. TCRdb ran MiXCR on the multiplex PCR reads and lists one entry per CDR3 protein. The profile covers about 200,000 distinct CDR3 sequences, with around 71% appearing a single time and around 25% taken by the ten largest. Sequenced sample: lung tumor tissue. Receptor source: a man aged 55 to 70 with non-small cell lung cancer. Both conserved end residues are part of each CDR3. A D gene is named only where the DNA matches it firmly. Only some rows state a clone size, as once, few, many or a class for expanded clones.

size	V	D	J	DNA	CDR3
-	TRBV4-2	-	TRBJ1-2	TGCACCAGCAGCCAAGATATAGGACAGTGGTATGGCTACACCTTC	CTSSQDIGQWYGYTF
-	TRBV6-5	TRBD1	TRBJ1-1	TGTGCCGGCAGGGGGCGATCCACTGAAGCTTTCTTT	CAGRGRSTEAFF
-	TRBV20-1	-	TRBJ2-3	TGCAGTGCTAGAGAGTGGCTGGCGGGCACAGATACGCAGTATTTT	CSAREWLAGTDTQYF
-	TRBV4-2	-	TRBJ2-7	TGTGTCAACAGCCCTCCGGGACTGCACTCCTACGAGCAGTACTTC	CVNSPPGLHSYEQYF
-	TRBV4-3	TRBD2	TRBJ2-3	TGCGCCAGCAGCCTGGCGGGGGGGGCCACAGATATGCAGTATTTT	CASSLAGGATDMQYF
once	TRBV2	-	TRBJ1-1	TGTGCCAGCAGTGGCAGGACAGTGAACACTGAAGCTTTCTTT	CASSGRTVNTEAFF
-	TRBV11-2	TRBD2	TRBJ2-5	TGTGCCAGCAGCCTGACTCTAAATCGGGGGGATGAGACCCAGTACTTC	CASSLTLNRGDETQYF
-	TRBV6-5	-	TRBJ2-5	TGTGCCAGCAGCCGCCGGGGGTTTCAAGAGACAGAGTACTTC	CASSRRGFQETEYF
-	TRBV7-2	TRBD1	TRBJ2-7	TGTGCCAGCAGCTTAGTAGTACGACAGGGGGCGCTCCGGGAGGCCTACGAGCAGTACTTC	CASSLVVRQGALREAYEQYF
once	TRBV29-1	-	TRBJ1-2	TGCAGCGTTGTGGCAGGCCCCGTGGTCTATGGCTACACCTTC	CSVVAGPVVYGYTF
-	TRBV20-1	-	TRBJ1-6	TGCAGTGCTAGAGTAGGGGCCAGGCGAAATTCACCCGTCCACTTT	CSARVGARRNSPVHF
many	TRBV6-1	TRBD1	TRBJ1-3	TGTGCCAGCAGTAAGCGGGACAGACCCTCTGGAAACACCATATATTTT	CASSKRDRPSGNTIYF
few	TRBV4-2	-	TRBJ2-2	TGTGCCAGCAGCCAACGGGCAGGGGACACCGGGGAGCTGTTTTTT	CASSQRAGDTGELFF
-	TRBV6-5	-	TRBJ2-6	TGTGCCAGCAGTTTCGTGACAGATGGCTCTGGGGCCAACGTCCTGACTTTC	CASSFVTDGSGANVLTF
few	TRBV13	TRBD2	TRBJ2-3	TGTGCCAGCAGCCCGAGACCGCCCAAGCGGGGCGGCACAGATACGCAGTATTTT	CASSPRPPKRGGTDTQYF
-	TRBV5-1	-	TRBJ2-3	TGCGCCAGCAGCTTGGAGTGGGGGGGCACAGATACGCAGTATTTT	CASSLEWGGTDTQYF
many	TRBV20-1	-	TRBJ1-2	TGCAGTGCTACCCTGGCGGGGCTCGAGAAGCGTGGCTACACCTTC	CSATLAGLEKRGYTF
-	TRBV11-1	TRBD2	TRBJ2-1	TGTGCCATCAGCTTAAAGCGGGAGGCGAGCAATGAGCAGTTCTTC	CAISLKREASNEQFF
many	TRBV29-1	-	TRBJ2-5	TGCAGCGTTGTGACGCTAGGGGAGACCCAGTACTTC	CSVVTLGETQYF
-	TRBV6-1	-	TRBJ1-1	TGTGCCAGCTGTAACAGGGCCTGGGGCACTGAAGCTTTCTTT	CASCNRAWGTEAFF
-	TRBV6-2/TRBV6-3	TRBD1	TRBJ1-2	TGTGCCAGCAGCGGGCTGGACAGGGGCGATTATGGCTACACCTTC	CASSGLDRGDYGYTF
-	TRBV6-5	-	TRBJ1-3	TGTGCCAGCAGGGAACAGGGAGCTGGGAAAAACACCATATATTTT	CASREQGAGKNTIYF
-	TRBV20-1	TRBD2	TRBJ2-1	TGCACTGCTAGGGACCTCAGCGGGAGTTCGGGCAATGAGCAGTTCTTC	CTARDLSGSSGNEQFF
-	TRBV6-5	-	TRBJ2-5	TGTGGCAGCAATGATATCGGGACCGCGGGGTCCCAGTACTTC	CGSNDIGTAGSQYF
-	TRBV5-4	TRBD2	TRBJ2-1	TGTGTCAGCACCCGACTCGGACTAGCGGTGCGAAGTGAGCAGTTCTTC	CVSTRLGLAVRSEQFF
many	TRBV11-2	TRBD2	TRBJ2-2	TGTGCCAGCAGCTTAGCGGGGTTCATAGCGGGGGGGAACACCGGGGAGCTGTTTTTT	CASSLAGFIAGGNTGELFF
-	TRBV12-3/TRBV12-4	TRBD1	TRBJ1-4	TGTGCCAGCTGTAAGGACAGGGCTAATGAAAAACTGTTTTTT	CASCKDRANEKLFF
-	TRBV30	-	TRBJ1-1	TGTGCCAAGGACAGAGGGGGAGGCATTGAAGCTTTCTTT	CAKDRGGGIEAFF
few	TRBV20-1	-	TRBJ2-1	TGCAGTGCTAGGAGGAGGGACTCCTACAATGAGCAGTTCTTC	CSARRRDSYNEQFF
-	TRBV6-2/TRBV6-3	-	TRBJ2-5	TGTGCCAGCAGCCCTACCTTCTCAGTGGGGGAGACCCAGTACTTC	CASSPTFSVGETQYF
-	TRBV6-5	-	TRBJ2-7	TGTGCCAGCGGCAACGGGGGAGTCAATCGCTACGACCAGTACTTC	CASGNGGVNRYDQYF
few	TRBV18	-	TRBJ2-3	TGTGCCAGCTCATCGGGGTCCAGGGGGGACAATCAGCCCCAGTATTTT	CASSSGSRGDNQPQYF
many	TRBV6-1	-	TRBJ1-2	TGTGCCAGCAGACCGGTCCTGCTCTATGGCTACACCTTC	CASRPVLLYGYTF
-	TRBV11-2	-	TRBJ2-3	TGTGCCAGCAGCATAGTTTGGCATAGCACAGATACGCAGTATTTT	CASSIVWHSTDTQYF
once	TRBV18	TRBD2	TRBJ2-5	TGTGCCAGCTCAAGGACTAGCGGAAGTCATGAGACCCAGTACTTC	CASSRTSGSHETQYF
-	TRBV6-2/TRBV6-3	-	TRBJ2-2	TGTGTCAGTAGAGTGGGAAATACCGGGGAGCTGTTTTTT	CVSRVGNTGELFF
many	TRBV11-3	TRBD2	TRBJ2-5	TGTGCCAGCAGTCCTAGCGGGAGGGAAGAGACCCAGTACTTC	CASSPSGREETQYF
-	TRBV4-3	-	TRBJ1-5	TGCGCTATCAGCCAAGATGGGGGGAGGAGCAATCAGCCCCAGCATTTT	CAISQDGGRSNQPQHF
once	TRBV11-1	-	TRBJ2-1	TGTGCCAACAGCTTATTATCAGGGAATAAAGAGGATGAGCAGTTCTTC	CANSLLSGNKEDEQFF
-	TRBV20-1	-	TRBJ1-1	TGCAGTGCTTCCGTCGGGGGACTGAACACTGAAGCTTTCTTT	CSASVGGLNTEAFF
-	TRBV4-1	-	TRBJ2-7	TGCGCCAGCAGCCAAGATTATCCGGGTTTCTCCTACGAGCAGTACTTC	CASSQDYPGFSYEQYF
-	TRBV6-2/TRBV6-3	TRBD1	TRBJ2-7	TGTGTCAGCAGCCTACAGGGACAGGGCGTTTTCACCTACGGGCAGTACTTC	CVSSLQGQGVFTYGQYF